This T cell receptor (beta chain) is drawn from a study of PD-1 blockade in classical Hodgkin lymphoma. Notes on this clone: Its antigen is undetermined.

Profiling relied on immunoSEQ multiplex PCR, and the TCRdb table lists in-frame clones only, not all of them. The sample includes 100,000 to 120,000 clones, roughly nine tenths seen only once; the top ten take 20%. CDR1 and CDR2 (germline): GTSNPN, SVGIG (reference sequence). This CDR3 has 17 residues. V was cut by 2 bases and J by 1 base, with 20 bases left in between. General study results and limits: When set against healthy donors, newly diagnosed patients were reported to show lower baseline TCR diversity.

There was relapse after autologous stem cell transplantation in every patient, and there was variation in brentuximab vedotin exposure. The specimen comprised peripheral blood mononuclear cells (PBMCs), sampled before the second cycle of nivolumab. The chain has TRBV30 and TRBJ1-1; no clear D gene. This receptor was obtained from a human donor with classical Hodgkin lymphoma. The CDR3 DNA reads as TGTGCCTGGAGTATAGGCAGATCCTCTACCTCGAACACTGAAGCTTTCTTT. Translated: CAWSIGRSSTSNTEAFF. Filled out from reference TRBV30 and TRBJ1-1, the complete variable domain reads SQTIHQWPATLVQPVGSPLSLECTVEGTSNPNLYWYRQAAGRGLQLLFYSVGIGQISSEVPQNLSASRPQDRQFILSSKKLLLSDSGFYLCAWSIGRSSTSNTEAFFGQGTRLTVV.